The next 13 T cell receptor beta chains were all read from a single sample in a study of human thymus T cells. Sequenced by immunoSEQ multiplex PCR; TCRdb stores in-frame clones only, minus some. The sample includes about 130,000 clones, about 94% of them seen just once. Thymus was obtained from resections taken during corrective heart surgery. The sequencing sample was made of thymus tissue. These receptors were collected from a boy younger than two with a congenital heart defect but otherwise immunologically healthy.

CDR3 protein: CASSLGGRNGYTF. In nucleotides, the CDR3 is TGTGCCAGCAGTTTGGGGGGGAGAAATGGCTACACCTTC. The chain links TRBV28 to TRBJ1-2, with D possibly being TRBD1 (5 bases). This CDR3 is built from 13 residues. Germline V CDR1 and CDR2: MDHEN, SYDVKM. Between the trimmed V and J ends, which lost 3 bases and 6 bases, there was a span of 11 bases.

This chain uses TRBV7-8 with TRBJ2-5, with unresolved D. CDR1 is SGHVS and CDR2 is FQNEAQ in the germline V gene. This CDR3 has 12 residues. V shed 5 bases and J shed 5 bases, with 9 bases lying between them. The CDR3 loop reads CASSTLGETQYF. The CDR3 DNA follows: TGTGCCAGCAGCACCCTCGGGGAGACCCAGTACTTC.

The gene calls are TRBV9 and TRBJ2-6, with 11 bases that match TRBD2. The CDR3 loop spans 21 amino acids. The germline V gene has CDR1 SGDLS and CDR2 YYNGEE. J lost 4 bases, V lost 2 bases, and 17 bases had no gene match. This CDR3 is CASSVDRVSLAGERGANVLTF. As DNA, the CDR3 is TGTGCCAGCAGCGTGGACAGGGTTTCACTAGCGGGGGAACGCGGGGCCAACGTCCTGACTTTC.

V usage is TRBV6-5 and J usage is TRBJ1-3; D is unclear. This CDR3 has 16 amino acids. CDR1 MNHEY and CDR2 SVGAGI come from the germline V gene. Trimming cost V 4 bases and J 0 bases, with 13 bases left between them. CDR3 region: CASSSKKDRSGNTIYF. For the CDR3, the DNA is TGTGCCAGCAGTTCCAAAAAGGATCGCTCTGGAAACACCATATATTTT.

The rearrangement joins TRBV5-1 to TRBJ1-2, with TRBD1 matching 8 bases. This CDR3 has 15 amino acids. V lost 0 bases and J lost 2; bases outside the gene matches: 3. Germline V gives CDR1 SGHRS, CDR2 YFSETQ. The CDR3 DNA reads TGCGCCAGCAGCTTGGCGGGACAGGAAAACTATGGCTACACCTTC. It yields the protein CASSLAGQENYGYTF.

This CDR3 reads CASSSREINPEAFF. For the CDR3, the DNA is TGTGCCAGCAGTAGCCGGGAAATAAACCCTGAAGCTTTCTTT. This sequence joins TRBV25-1 and TRBJ1-1; D gene uncertain. Trimming stripped 5 bases from V and 6 bases from J, with 16 bases between. Germline lookup yields CDR1 MGHDK and CDR2 SYGVNS. This CDR3 region has 14 residues.

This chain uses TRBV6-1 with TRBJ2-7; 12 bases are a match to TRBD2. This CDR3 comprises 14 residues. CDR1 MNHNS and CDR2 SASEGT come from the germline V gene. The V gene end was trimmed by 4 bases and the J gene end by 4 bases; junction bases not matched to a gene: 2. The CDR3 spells CASSASGGAYEQYF. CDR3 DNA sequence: TGTGCCAGCAGTGCTAGCGGGGGGGCGTACGAGCAGTACTTC.

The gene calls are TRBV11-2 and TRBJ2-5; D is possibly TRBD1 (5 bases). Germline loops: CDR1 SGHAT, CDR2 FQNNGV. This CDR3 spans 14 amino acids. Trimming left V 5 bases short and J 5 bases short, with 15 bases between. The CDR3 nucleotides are TGTGCCAGCAGCCCTGTAGGGGCGGTGGAGACCCAGTACTTC. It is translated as CASSPVGAVETQYF.

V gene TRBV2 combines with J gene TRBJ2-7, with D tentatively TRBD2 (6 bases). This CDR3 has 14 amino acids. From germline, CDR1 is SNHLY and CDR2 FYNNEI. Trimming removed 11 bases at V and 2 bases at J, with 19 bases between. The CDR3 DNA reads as TGTGCCTTTTTCGCGGGGTGTTATACCTACGAGCAGTACTTC. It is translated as CAFFAGCYTYEQYF.

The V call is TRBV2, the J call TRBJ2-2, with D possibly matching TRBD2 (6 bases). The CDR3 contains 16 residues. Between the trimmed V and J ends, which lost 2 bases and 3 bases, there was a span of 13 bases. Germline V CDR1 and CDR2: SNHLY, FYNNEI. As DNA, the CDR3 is TGTGCCAGCAGTGAATACGGGGGTCGGCACACCGGGGAGCTGTTTTTT. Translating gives CASSEYGGRHTGELFF.

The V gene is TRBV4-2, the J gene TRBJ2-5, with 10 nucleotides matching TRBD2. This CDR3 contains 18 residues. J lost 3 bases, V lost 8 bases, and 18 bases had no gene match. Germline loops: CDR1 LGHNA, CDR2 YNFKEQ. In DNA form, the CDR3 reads TGTGCCAGCGCACGGGGAGCGGGGGGGCCGGGGGTTGAAGAGACCCAGTACTTC. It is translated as CASARGAGGPGVEETQYF.

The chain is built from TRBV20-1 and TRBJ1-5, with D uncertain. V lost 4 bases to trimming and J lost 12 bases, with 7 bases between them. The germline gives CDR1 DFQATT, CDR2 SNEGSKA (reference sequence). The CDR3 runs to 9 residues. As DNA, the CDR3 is TGCAGTGCTACCCGAGGCCAGCATTTT. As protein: CSATRGQHF.

The CDR3: CASSRSWALTNEQYF. CDR3 DNA: TGTGCCAGCAGCCGATCGTGGGCCCTGACAAACGAGCAGTACTTC. The rearrangement uses TRBV7-2 and TRBJ2-7; no reliable D call. CDR1 is SGHTA, CDR2 FQGNSA, per germline. The CDR3 spans 15 residues. The V end was cut by 5 bases, the J end by 5 bases, with 19 bases between.